This section outlines one T cell receptor beta chain sequence together with its context. Which antigen it targets is not known. No base-level quality is on record; no much larger clone is a single base apart. This sample was taken from a study of response to subunit inactivated influenza vaccine (dated by TCRdb to 2016 to 2018). For the wider study: Deep quantitative profiling of the T cell receptor repertoire was used in the study to follow responses to a trivalent subunit inactivated influenza vaccine.

The method was RT-PCR. TCRdb lists the instrument as Illumina HiSeq 2500. Through fastp at Q25 and MiXCR, TCRdb rebuilt clones from the public reads, retaining in-frame beta chains. Rows with a matching CDR3 protein are joined into one entry that keeps the most common DNA and genes. The table for this sample lists roughly 500,000 distinct CDR3 sequences; 16% of them were counted only once. The leading ten clones occupy roughly 3% of the sample. Beyond this particular receptor, the publication reports: According to the authors, only a limited number of new T cells may be recruited by each seasonal influenza vaccination.

Including the terminal cysteine and phenylalanine, the CDR3 comprises 14 residues. The DNA shown is the 42-base CDR3, in frame from base 1. The CDR1 and CDR2 encoded by the germline V gene are SGHDT and YYEEEE. V ends up 4 bases short and J 2 bases short, with an unmatched junction base count of 3. Sequencing was performed on CD4+ T cells sorted from PBMCs, taken roughly 24 months after vaccination. This chain joins TRBV5-6 to TRBJ1-3; 7 of the junction bases match TRBD1. The receptor was isolated from a man between 50 and 70 years old who received an inactivated influenza vaccine. Donor details come from another sample of the same person, matched by shared clones. The CDR3 loop reads CASSGTVTGNTIYF. Read as DNA, the sequence is TGTGCCAGCAGCGGGACAGTCACTGGAAACACCATATATTTT.